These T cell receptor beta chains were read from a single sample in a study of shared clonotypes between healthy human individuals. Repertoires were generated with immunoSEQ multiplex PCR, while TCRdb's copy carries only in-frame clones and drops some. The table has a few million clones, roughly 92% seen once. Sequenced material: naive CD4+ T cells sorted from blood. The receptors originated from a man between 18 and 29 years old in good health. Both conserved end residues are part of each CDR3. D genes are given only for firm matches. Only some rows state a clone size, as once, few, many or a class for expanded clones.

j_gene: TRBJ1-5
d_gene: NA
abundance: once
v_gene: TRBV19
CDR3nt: TGTGCCAGTACCAAAAGGCCAGGTCCGATTAGCAATCAGCCCCAGCATTTT
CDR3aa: CASTKRPGPISNQPQHF

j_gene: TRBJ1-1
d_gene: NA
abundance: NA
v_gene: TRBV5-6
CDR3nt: TGTGCCAGCAGCTTGGGCGGGGTCACAGACACTGAAGCTTTCTTT
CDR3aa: CASSLGGVTDTEAFF

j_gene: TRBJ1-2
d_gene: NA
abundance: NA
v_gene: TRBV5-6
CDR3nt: TGTGCCAGCAGCCAGGGGCCAGGGTCTAGTGGCTACACCTTC
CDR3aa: CASSQGPGSSGYTF

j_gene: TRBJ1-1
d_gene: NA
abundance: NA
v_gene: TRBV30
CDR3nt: TGTGCCTGGACGGCGAGTCTTCGGGACACTGAAGCTTTCTTT
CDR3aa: CAWTASLRDTEAFF

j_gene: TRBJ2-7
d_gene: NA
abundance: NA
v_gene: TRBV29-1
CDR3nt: TGCAGCGTTGAAGAGGGCCCGGAGAATCCTTACGAGCAGTACTTC
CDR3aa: CSVEEGPENPYEQYF

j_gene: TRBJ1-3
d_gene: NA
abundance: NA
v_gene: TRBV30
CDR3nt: TGTGCCTGGAGCCCCTCCGGAAACACCATATATTTT
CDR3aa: CAWSPSGNTIYF

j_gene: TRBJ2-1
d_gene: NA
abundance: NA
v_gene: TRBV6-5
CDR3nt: TGTGCCAGCAGCCGGAGGGCCCGGCACGATGAGCAGTTCTTC
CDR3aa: CASSRRARHDEQFF

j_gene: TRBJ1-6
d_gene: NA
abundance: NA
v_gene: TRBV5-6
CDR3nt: TGTGCCAGCAGCTTGGACCCAGGGAGCTCCTATAATTCACCCCTCCACTTT
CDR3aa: CASSLDPGSSYNSPLHF

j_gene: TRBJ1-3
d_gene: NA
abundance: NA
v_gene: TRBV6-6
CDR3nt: TGTGCCAGCAGTACCGGGGGGTCAGGTGGAAACACCATATATTTT
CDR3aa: CASSTGGSGGNTIYF

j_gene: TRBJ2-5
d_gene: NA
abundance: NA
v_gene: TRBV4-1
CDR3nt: TGCGCCAGCAGCAGTGGACACCACCAAGAGACCCAGTACTTC
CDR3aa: CASSSGHHQETQYF

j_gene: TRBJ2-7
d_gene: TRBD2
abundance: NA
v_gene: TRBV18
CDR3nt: TGTGCCAGCTCACCGACTAGCGGGAACTACGAGCAGTACTTC
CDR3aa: CASSPTSGNYEQYF

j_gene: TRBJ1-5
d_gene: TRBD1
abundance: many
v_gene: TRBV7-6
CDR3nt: TGTGCCAGCAGCTCACGGACAGGGCCGTATAGCAATCAGCCCCAGCATTTT
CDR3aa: CASSSRTGPYSNQPQHF

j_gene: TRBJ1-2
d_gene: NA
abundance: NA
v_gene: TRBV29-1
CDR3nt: TGCAGCGTTGTTTATACGAGGAACTATGGCTACACCTTC
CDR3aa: CSVVYTRNYGYTF

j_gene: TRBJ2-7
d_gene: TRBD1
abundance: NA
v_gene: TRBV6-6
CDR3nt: TGTGCCAGCCGATCCAACGGACAGGGCAAATACGAGCAGTACTTC
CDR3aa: CASRSNGQGKYEQYF

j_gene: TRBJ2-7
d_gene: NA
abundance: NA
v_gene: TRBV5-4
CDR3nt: TGTGCCAGCAGCTTGGTGGGGCAGGGGTGGGCCTACGAGCAGTACTTC
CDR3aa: CASSLVGQGWAYEQYF

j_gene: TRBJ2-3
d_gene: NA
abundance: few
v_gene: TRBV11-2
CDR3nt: TGTGCCAGCAGCTTAGAAGGGGATACGCAGTATTTT
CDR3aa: CASSLEGDTQYF

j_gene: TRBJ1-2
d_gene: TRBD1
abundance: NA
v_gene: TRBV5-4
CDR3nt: TGTGCCAGCAGCTTGGTTAGGAGGACAGGGCGCCTTAACTATGGCTACACCTTC
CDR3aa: CASSLVRRTGRLNYGYTF

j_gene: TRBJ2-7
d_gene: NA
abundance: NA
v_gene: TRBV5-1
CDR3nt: TGCGCCAGCGCCAGTCGGACAACTTCCTACGAGCAGTACTTC
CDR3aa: CASASRTTSYEQYF

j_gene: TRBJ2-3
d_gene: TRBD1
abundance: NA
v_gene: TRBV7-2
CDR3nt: TGTGCCAGCAGTGGGACAGGTAAAGGCACAGATACGCAGTATTTT
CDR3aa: CASSGTGKGTDTQYF

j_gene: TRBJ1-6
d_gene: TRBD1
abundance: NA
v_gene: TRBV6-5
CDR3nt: TGTGCCAGCAGCACCGGGACAGGGCGGTCACCCCTCCACTTT
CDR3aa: CASSTGTGRSPLHF

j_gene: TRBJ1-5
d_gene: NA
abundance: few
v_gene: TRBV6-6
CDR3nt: TGTGCCAGCAGTTACGGGGACCTAGTCAATCAGCCCCAGCATTTT
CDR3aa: CASSYGDLVNQPQHF

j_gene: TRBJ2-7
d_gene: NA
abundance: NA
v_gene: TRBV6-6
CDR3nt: TGTGCCAGCAGTTACGATAGCTGGGGAGTCTACGAGCAGTACTTC
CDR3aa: CASSYDSWGVYEQYF

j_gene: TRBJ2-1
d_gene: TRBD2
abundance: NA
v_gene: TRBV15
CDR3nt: TGTGCCACCAGCCCCGGACTAGCGGAGAGCTCCTACAATGAGCAGTTCTTC
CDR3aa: CATSPGLAESSYNEQFF

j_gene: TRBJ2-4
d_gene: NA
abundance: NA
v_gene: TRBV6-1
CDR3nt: TGTGCCAGCAGTGCCGGGACTTACAAAAACATTCAGTACTTC
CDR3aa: CASSAGTYKNIQYF

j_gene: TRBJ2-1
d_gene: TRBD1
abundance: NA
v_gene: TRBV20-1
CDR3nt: TGCAGTGCCATTCAGGGGGTCGAGCAGTTCTTC
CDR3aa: CSAIQGVEQFF

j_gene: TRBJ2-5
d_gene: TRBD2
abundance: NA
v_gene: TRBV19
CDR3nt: TGTGCCAGTAGTACCGGACTAGCGGGGGGCCAAGAGACCCAGTACTTC
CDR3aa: CASSTGLAGGQETQYF

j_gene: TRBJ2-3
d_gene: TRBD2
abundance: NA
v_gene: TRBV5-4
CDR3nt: TGTGCCAGCAGCTTGCGGCTAGCGGGAGGGGATACGCAGTATTTT
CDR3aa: CASSLRLAGGDTQYF

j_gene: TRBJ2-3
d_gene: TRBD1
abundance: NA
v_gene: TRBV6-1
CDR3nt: TGTGCCAGCAGGGAAAGACAGGGTCCAGATACGCAGTATTTT
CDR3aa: CASRERQGPDTQYF

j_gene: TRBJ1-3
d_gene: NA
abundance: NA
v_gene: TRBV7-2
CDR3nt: TGTGCCAGCAGCTTCCCAAGAAACAGGGAATTGACTGTTGGAAACACCATATATTTT
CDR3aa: CASSFPRNRELTVGNTIYF

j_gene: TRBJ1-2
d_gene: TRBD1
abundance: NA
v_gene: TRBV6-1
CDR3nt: TGTGCCAGCAGTGAGACAGGGGGCTCGGCCTATGGCTACACCTTC
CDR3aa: CASSETGGSAYGYTF

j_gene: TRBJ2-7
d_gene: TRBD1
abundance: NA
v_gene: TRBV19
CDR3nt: TGTGCCAGTAGCCCCGGGACAGGGCACTCCTACGAGCAGTACTTC
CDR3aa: CASSPGTGHSYEQYF

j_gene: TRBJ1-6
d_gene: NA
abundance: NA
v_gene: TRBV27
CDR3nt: TGTGCCAGCAGTTTAGCGGCCATCAAATATAATTCACCCCTCCACTTT
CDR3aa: CASSLAAIKYNSPLHF

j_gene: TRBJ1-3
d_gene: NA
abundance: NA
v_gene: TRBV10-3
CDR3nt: TGTGCCATCAGTGTCCTGAACACCATATATTTT
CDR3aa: CAISVLNTIYF

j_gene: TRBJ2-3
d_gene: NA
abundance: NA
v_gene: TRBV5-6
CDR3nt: TGTGCCAGCAGCTGGGGGGGACAAGCCGTGACAGATACGCAGTATTTT
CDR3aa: CASSWGGQAVTDTQYF

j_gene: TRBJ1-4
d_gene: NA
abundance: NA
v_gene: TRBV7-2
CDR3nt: TGTGCCAGCAGCTTAGAGGTCGCCTCTAATGAAAAACTGTTTTTT
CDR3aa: CASSLEVASNEKLFF

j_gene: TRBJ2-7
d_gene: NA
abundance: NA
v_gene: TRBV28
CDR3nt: TGTGCCAGCAGTTTAAAGGGAGAGCAGTACTTC
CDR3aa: CASSLKGEQYF

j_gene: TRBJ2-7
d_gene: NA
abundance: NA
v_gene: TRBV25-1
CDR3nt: TGTGCCAGCAGACAGGGAAGAACCTACGAGCAGTACTTC
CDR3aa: CASRQGRTYEQYF

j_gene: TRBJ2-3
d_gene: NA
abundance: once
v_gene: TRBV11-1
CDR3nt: TGTGCCAGCAGCTTCCTCCCCCGGTCTAGCACAGATACGCAGTATTTT
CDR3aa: CASSFLPRSSTDTQYF

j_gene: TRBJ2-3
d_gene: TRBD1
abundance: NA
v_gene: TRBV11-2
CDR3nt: TGTGCCAGCAGCCCCTGGACAGGGTACACAGATACGCAGTATTTT
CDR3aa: CASSPWTGYTDTQYF

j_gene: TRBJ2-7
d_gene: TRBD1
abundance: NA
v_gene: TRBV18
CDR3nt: TGTGCCAGCTCACCCAGGGACAGCCGCTACGAGCAGTACTTC
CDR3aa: CASSPRDSRYEQYF

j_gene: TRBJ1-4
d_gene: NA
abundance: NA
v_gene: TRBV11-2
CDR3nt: TGTGCCAGCAGCTTTGCCGGGGATAAAGCAACTAATGAAAAACTGTTTTTT
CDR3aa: CASSFAGDKATNEKLFF

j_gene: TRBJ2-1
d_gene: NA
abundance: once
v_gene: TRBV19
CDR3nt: TGTGCCAGTAGTCCCCAGTGGGACCCCTCCTACAATGAGCAGTTCTTC
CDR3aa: CASSPQWDPSYNEQFF

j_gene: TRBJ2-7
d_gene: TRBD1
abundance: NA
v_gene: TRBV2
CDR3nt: TGTGCCAGCAGTCCGGGACAGGGCAGAGATCTGGGCTACGAGCAGTACTTC
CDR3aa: CASSPGQGRDLGYEQYF

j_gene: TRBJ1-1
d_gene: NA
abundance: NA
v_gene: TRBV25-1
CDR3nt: TGTGCCAGCAGTGAATATGAGGCCGCCACTGAAGCTTTCTTT
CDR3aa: CASSEYEAATEAFF

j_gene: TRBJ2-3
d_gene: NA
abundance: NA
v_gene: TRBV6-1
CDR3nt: TGTGCCAGCAGTGAACTCCGACGACCAAATATCGTTTTCGGCACAGATACGCAGTATTTT
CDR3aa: CASSELRRPNIVFGTDTQYF